This entry lists 27 T cell receptor beta chains sequenced from one sample in a study of tumor-infiltrating lymphocytes in primary liver carcinoma. Germline DNA was also extracted, and blood RNA was taken from unsorted whole blood. The template, about 510 ng total RNA, yielded TCR beta cDNA made with a constant-region primer. Modified slightly, ARM-PCR produced TCR beta libraries over three nested multiplex PCR rounds. With TRBV1-TRBV30 forward primers and a C-beta reverse primer, the first two PCR rounds were run for around 10 cycles each. TCRdb itself ran the multiplex PCR reads through MiXCR, one entry per CDR3 protein. Of 300,000 to 400,000 distinct CDR3 sequences listed, about 65% are singletons. The specimen sequenced was peripheral blood. The receptors stem from a man aged 40-55 years with primary liver carcinoma and hepatitis B virus infection.

This clonotype was seen once. The conserved final phenylalanine or tryptophan is absent from the CDR3, which likely points to a read error. This rearrangement joins TRBV28 to TRBJ1-6; 8 nucleotides agree with TRBD1. J was trimmed by 8 bases and V by 8 bases; bases with no gene match: 5. The germline V gene encodes CDR1 MDHEN and CDR2 SYDVKM. There are 13 residues in the CDR3. The CDR3 region is CASSGGEDSPLHY. CDR3 nucleotide sequence: TGTGCCAGCTCAGGGGGCGAGGATTCACCCCTCCACTAT.

To note about this clonotype: Germline is not matched at one junction end, which may reflect a read error. The chain has TRBV6-6 and TRBJ1-4, with TRBD1 identical over 7 bases. The CDR3 covers 14 residues. Germline CDR1 MNHNY, CDR2 SVGAGI (reference sequence). CDR3 sequence: CVSDPGTAYEKLFF. DNA of the CDR3: TGTGTCAGCGACCCCGGGACAGCGTATGAAAAACTGTTTTTT.

A single count supports this clonotype. The junction does not match germline at one end; this may be a read error. This CDR3 reads CSVDRGPNVQYF. The CDR3 region has the DNA TGTAGCGTTGACAGGGGGCCTAACGTGCAGTACTTC. V is TRBV29-1 and J is TRBJ2-7; 10 bases agree with TRBD1. In germline, CDR1 is SQVTM, CDR2 ANQGSEA. The CDR3 is 12 amino acids.

In this sample, this clonotype turned up many times. The J gene is TRBJ2-5, the V gene TRBV4-1, with 7 bases identical to TRBD2. The CDR3 spans 18 residues. V shed 3 bases and J 5 bases; nucleotides not matched to a gene: 18. CDR1 is MGHRA, CDR2 YSYEKL, per germline. The CDR3 loop reads CASSQVLLTGTGGETQYF. In DNA, the CDR3 is TGCGCCAGCAGCCAGGTCCTCCTTACCGGGACCGGGGGGGAGACCCAGTACTTC.

Details on this clonotype: A read error is possible here, since a much larger clone lies one base away. This chain connects TRBV6-1 to TRBJ2-3; 9 bases line up with TRBD2. This CDR3 region has 13 residues. Germline V gene lookup returns CDR1 MNHNS and CDR2 SASEGT. The chain's CDR3 is CSSRRLAEDTQYF. The CDR3 DNA reads TGTTCCAGCAGGCGACTAGCGGAAGATACGCAGTATTTT.

Comments on this clonotype: An end of the junction does not agree with germline; a read error may underlie this. DNA of the CDR3: TGTGTCAGCAGTGTTTCACAGGGGGCAAAGGAGTACTTC. Its translation: CVSSVSQGAKEYF. This chain links TRBV6-5 with TRBJ2-7; 9 bases are shared with TRBD1. The CDR3 extends over 13 amino acids. Germline CDR1 MNHEY, CDR2 SVGAGI.

V and J are TRBV6-4 and TRBJ1-1; D is unclear. Germline V gene data show CDR1 as MRHNA and CDR2 as SNTAGT. Between the trimmed V and J ends, which lost 2 bases and 7 bases, there was a span of 8 bases. This CDR3 contains 12 residues. This CDR3 reads CASSDALGEAFF. As DNA, the CDR3 is TGTGCCAGCAGTGACGCCTTGGGTGAAGCTTTCTTT.

This clonotype was observed many times. V gene TRBV6-5 combines with J gene TRBJ1-1; possible D gene TRBD1, 6 bases. V lost 4 bases and J lost 5, with 11 bases in between. Germline V lookup: CDR1 MNHEY, CDR2 SVGAGI. The CDR3 length is 13 residues. The CDR3 DNA reads TGTGCCAGCAGTTTACAGGGAAGGACTGAAGCTTTCTTT. Translation: CASSLQGRTEAFF.

This clonotype was counted many times. The V gene is TRBV4-1, the J gene TRBJ1-1, with D possibly TRBD1 on 5 matching bases. The CDR3 totals 16 residues. V shed 1 base and J shed 6 bases, with 18 bases lying between them. The germline CDR1 and CDR2 sequences are MGHRA and YSYEKL. The DNA for the CDR3 is TGCGCCAGCAGCCAAGGGGGGTTCCGGGGCAGGCCTGAAGCTTTCTTT. This sequence encodes CASSQGGFRGRPEAFF.

Notes on this clonotype: One junction end does not reproduce the germline sequence, and a read error may be involved. V usage is TRBV28 and J usage is TRBJ2-2; the match to TRBD2 covers 11 bases. Germline CDR1 and CDR2: MDHEN and SYDVKM. The CDR3 loop spans 17 amino acids. In DNA, the CDR3 is TGTGCCAGCAGTCTACTAGGGACTAGCGGCAACACCAGGGAGCTGTTTTTT. This sequence encodes CASSLLGTSGNTRELFF. Drawing the rest from reference TRBV28 and TRBJ2-2, the complete variable domain is DVKVTQSSRYLVKRTGEKVFLECVQDMDHENMFWYRQDPGLGLRLIYFSYDVKMKEKGDIPEGYSVSREKKERFSLILESASTNQTSMYLCASSLLGTSGNTRELFFGEGSRLTVL.

Details on this clonotype: A much larger clone differs from this one at a single base, so this may be a read error. The chain joins TRBV4-2 to TRBJ1-5, with a possible D match to TRBD1 (5 bases). The length of the CDR3 is 14 residues. The germline CDR1 and CDR2 sequences are LGHNA and YNFKEQ. CDR3 region: CASSQETVNQPHHF. CDR3 coding DNA: TGTGCCAGCAGCCAAGAGACAGTCAATCAGCCCCACCATTTT.

This clonotype has a handful of counts. CDR3 sequence reads: CASSFPLQPQHF. As DNA, the CDR3 is TGTGCCAGCAGTTTCCCCTTGCAGCCCCAGCATTTT. This chain links TRBV12-3 or TRBV12-4 with TRBJ1-5; D uncertain. Deletions cut 3 bases from V and 7 bases from J, with 7 bases between. CDR3 length: 12 residues.

Concerning this clonotype itself: One end of the junction fails to match germline, which may point to a read error. J is TRBJ2-1 and V is TRBV7-8; 11 bases agree with TRBD2. Germline V CDR1 and CDR2: SGHVS, FQNEAQ. The CDR3 has 15 residues. DNA of the CDR3: TGTGCCAGCAGCCTACGACTAGCGGGACACAATGAGCAGTTTTTC. Encoded protein: CASSLRLAGHNEQFF.

Details on this clonotype: Sequence at one end of the junction differs from germline and may be a read error. The chain is built from TRBV18 and TRBJ2-1; D is perhaps TRBD1 or TRBD2 (6 bases each). The CDR3 extends over 14 amino acids. Germline CDR1 reads KGHSH; CDR2 reads LQKENI. The CDR3 DNA sequence: TGTGCCAGCACAGCGCCGGGGGCCTACAATGAACAGTTCTTC. Amino acid sequence: CASTAPGAYNEQFF.

The CDR3 loop reads CATFGQAAGCYTF. The DNA of the CDR3 is TGTGCCACCTTTGGACAGGCGGCCGGTTGCTACACCTTC. This chain uses TRBV6-1 with TRBJ1-2, with 7 bases identical to TRBD1. V trimming: 10 bases; J trimming: 9 bases; junction bases outside the gene matches: 14. The CDR3 is 13 residues long. Germline CDR1 MNHNS, CDR2 SASEGT.

The V and J genes are TRBV14 and TRBJ2-7; TRBD2 agrees at 7 bases. In germline, CDR1 is SGHDN, CDR2 FVKESK. Losses at the gene ends were 0 bases for V and 3 bases for J; bases not matched to a gene: 5. This CDR3 is built from 15 residues. In DNA form, the CDR3 reads TGTGCCAGCAGCCAAGATCGGGGGGTTTTCTACGAGCAGTACTTC. Translation gives CASSQDRGVFYEQYF.

This clonotype was recorded many times. V gene TRBV6-2 or TRBV6-3 combines with J gene TRBJ2-1; D may correspond to TRBD1 or TRBD2 (5 bases each). Trimming took off 7 bases at V and 0 bases at J, with 22 bases between the two ends. This CDR3 contains 18 residues. CDR1 MNHEY and CDR2 SVGEGT come from the germline V gene. This CDR3 reads CASNTRQLPRISYNEQFF. The DNA of the CDR3 is TGTGCCAGCAACACTAGACAGCTACCACGTATCTCCTACAATGAGCAGTTCTTC.

Regarding this clonotype: Relative to the germline gene, one junction end is altered; a read error may explain this. V gene TRBV20-1 combines with J gene TRBJ1-1, with D possibly matching TRBD1 (5 bases). The CDR3 loop spans 15 amino acids. Germline-derived CDR1 and CDR2 are DFQATT and SNEGSKA (reference sequence). The CDR3 coding sequence is TGCAGTGATAGAGGACCTGAGGCAGGGCGCGTCGAAGCTTTCTTT. Its translation is CSDRGPEAGRVEAFF.

As concerns this clonotype: A much larger clone lies a single base off, so this may be a read error. CDR3 bases: TGTGCCAGCAGTGTGACGGGAGATGGGAAGACCAAGTACTTC. This sequence encodes CASSVTGDGKTKYF. The J gene is TRBJ2-5, the V gene TRBV6-1; D possibly corresponds to TRBD2 (6 bases). This CDR3 contains 14 residues. Germline CDR1 is MNHNS and CDR2 is SASEGT.

On this clonotype: This clone may be a read error of a much larger clone one base away. This sequence joins TRBV6-2 or TRBV6-3 and TRBJ2-1; 8 bases align to TRBD2. From germline, CDR1 is MNHEY and CDR2 SVGEGT. The CDR3 extends over 14 amino acids. The CDR3 nucleotides read TGTGACAGCGGGAGTATAAGCTCCTACAATGAGCAGTTCTTC. Translated: CDSGSISSYNEQFF.

This clonotype was detected only once. This may arise from a read error, as a much more abundant clone is one base away. V gene TRBV6-5 combines with J gene TRBJ1-5; a weak D match, TRBD1 (5 bases). CDR3 size: 15 residues. Germline V gene data show CDR1 as MNHEY and CDR2 as SVGAGI. Trimming took 6 bases from V and 6 from J, leaving 18 bases between them. CDR3 protein: CASSPTQGDSQPQHF. The DNA of the CDR3 is TGTGCCAGCAGCCCCACCCAGGGAGATAGTCAGCCCCAGCATTTT.

Remarks on this clonotype: As the CDR3 is not closed by the conserved phenylalanine or tryptophan, this likely results from a read error. No DNA is shown, since the ends of the CDR3 on it are uncertain; the CDR3 is the one TCRdb lists. This chain links TRBV10-1 with TRBJ2-2; the table's TRBD1 call for D was not verified on the DNA. The CDR3 is 16 amino acids long, termini counted. CDR1 and CDR2 (germline): WNHNN, SYGVQD (reference sequence). The CDR3 spells CASSERTGTPAGELLY.

About this clonotype itself: At one of its ends the junction is not consistent with the germline gene, which may arise from a read error. The rearrangement links TRBV6-1 to TRBJ2-7; 7 bases match TRBD1. The CDR3 has 14 residues. Germline V gene sequence: CDR1 MNHNS, CDR2 SASEGT. The CDR3 here is CTSSEGAPPYEQYF. CDR3 coding DNA: TGTACCAGCAGTGAGGGGGCTCCCCCCTACGAGCAGTACTTC.

Turning to this clonotype: A much larger clone lies a single base off, so this may be a read error. The chain links TRBV12-1 to TRBJ2-7; the DNA was not used to check the table's D call, TRBD2. TRBV12-1 is a listed pseudogene. The CDR3 totals 18 residues. The CDR3 sequence is CASSFPRGLAGGYNEQYF. The CDR3 region has the DNA TGTGCCAGCAGCTTTCCCCGGGGACTAGCGGGAGGTTACAACGAGCAGTACTTC.

This clonotype was picked up one time. The junction differs from germline at one of its ends, possibly a read error. V is TRBV4-3 and J is TRBJ2-1; the D is unclear. The CDR3 loop spans 16 amino acids. Germline CDR1 and CDR2: LGHNA and YSLEER. The CDR3 sequence: CTSSQVAQRSYNEQFF. CDR3 coding DNA: TGCACCAGCAGCCAAGTAGCTCAACGGTCCTACAATGAGCAGTTCTTC.

About this clonotype: The conserved closing phenylalanine or tryptophan is absent in this CDR3, likely reflecting a read error. The rearrangement joins TRBV10-2 to TRBJ2-7; D possibly matches TRBD1 or TRBD2 (6 bases each). Germline assignment: CDR1 WSHSY and CDR2 SAAADI. The CDR3 loop spans 15 amino acids. The CDR3 sequence is CASSESPGAGYEQYL. The CDR3 DNA is TGCGCCAGCAGCGAGTCCCCGGGGGCCGGCTACGAGCAGTACTTA.

A note on this clonotype: This may stem from a read error, because a much larger clone lies one nucleotide away. This rearrangement joins TRBV28 to TRBJ1-4; no clear D gene. The CDR3 extends over 11 amino acids. From germline, CDR1 is MDHEN and CDR2 SYDVKM. V shed 8 bases and J shed 8 bases, with 9 bases lying between them. The CDR3 here is CASASHEKLFF. The CDR3 DNA sequence: TGTGCCAGCGCCAGTCACGAAAAACTGTTTTTT. Using reference TRBV28 and TRBJ1-4 for the parts outside the CDR3, the full variable domain is DVKVTQSSRYLVKRTGEKVFLECVQDMDHENMFWYRQDPGLGLRLIYFSYDVKMKEKGDIPEGYSVSREKKERFSLILESASTNQTSMYLCASASHEKLFFGSGTQLSVL.